The 19 T cell receptor beta chains given below trace back to one sample, sequenced in a study of T-cell memory formation after mild COVID-19. TCRdb processed the 5' RACE reads anew with MiXCR; each CDR3 protein has one entry. Here the sample spans hundreds of thousands of distinct CDR3 sequences, around 18% being singletons. Sequenced sample: PBMCs or a T cell subset sorted from them (not recorded which). The origin of the receptors is an adult woman who had mild COVID-19 (a few samples of this study predate the infection). Cell type and time point are not known.

This clonotype was detected only a few times. The chain recombines TRBV20-1 with TRBJ2-7; weak D call: TRBD1 (5 bases). Germline V lookup: CDR1 DFQATT, CDR2 SNEGSKA (reference sequence). Trimming removed 5 bases at V and 2 bases at J, with 10 bases between. The CDR3 runs 12 residues. In DNA form, the CDR3 reads TGCAGTGCTCTGACAGACACCTACGAGCAGTACTTC. Translation: CSALTDTYEQYF.

The chain is built from TRBV20-1 and TRBJ2-2; 10 positions agree with TRBD1. The ends lost 1 base at V and 5 bases at J; junction bases unmatched: 4. The length of the CDR3 is 15 residues. Germline assignment: CDR1 DFQATT and CDR2 SNEGSKA (reference sequence). This CDR3 reads CSARAGGQGTGELFF. DNA of the CDR3: TGCAGTGCTAGAGCAGGGGGACAGGGGACCGGGGAGCTGTTTTTT.

V usage is TRBV2 and J usage is TRBJ2-3; 10 bases map to TRBD1. The germline V gene encodes CDR1 SNHLY and CDR2 FYNNEI. V shed 1 base, J shed 0 bases, and the junction held 16 bases outside the gene matches. The CDR3 contains 21 residues. Written as DNA, the CDR3 is TGTGCCAGCAGTGAAGTATGGACTGCTACCGGGACAGGGGAAAGCACAGATACGCAGTATTTT. It translates to CASSEVWTATGTGESTDTQYF. Complete variable domain (other parts from reference TRBV2 and TRBJ2-3): EPEVTQTPSHQVTQMGQEVILRCVPISNHLYFYWYRQILGQKVEFLVSFYNNEISEKSEIFDDQFSVERPDGSNFTLKIRSTKLEDSAMYFCASSEVWTATGTGESTDTQYFGPGTRLTVL.

This rearrangement joins TRBV18 to TRBJ2-5; D remains ambiguous. CDR3 length: 17 residues. The germline CDR1 and CDR2 sequences are KGHSH and LQKENI. Trimming cost V 2 bases and J 2 bases, with 18 bases left between them. For the CDR3, the DNA is TGTGCCAGCTCACCAAGTGGCCGTTCCAGGCCTCAAGAGACCCAGTACTTC. This gives the protein CASSPSGRSRPQETQYF. The variable domain in full, completed from reference TRBV18 and TRBJ2-5, reads NAGVMQNPRHLVRRRGQEARLRCSPMKGHSHVYWYRQLPEEGLKFMVYLQKENIIDESGMPKERFSAEFPKEGPSILRIQQVVRGDSAAYFCASSPSGRSRPQETQYFGPGTRLLVL.

This clonotype was observed a handful of times. V is TRBV12-3 or TRBV12-4 and J is TRBJ2-3; weak D call: TRBD1 (5 bases). V gave up 0 bases and J gave up 4 bases, with 14 bases separating them. The CDR3 is 16 residues long. CDR3 nucleotides: TGTGCCAGCAGTTTAGCCGGCCTCCACAGGCCAGATACGCAGTATTTT. It specifies CASSLAGLHRPDTQYF.

This clonotype showed up many times. This chain joins TRBV5-1 and TRBJ2-1; 8 bases map to TRBD1. V lost 2 bases, J lost 4 bases, and 5 bases stayed unmatched. Per the germline V gene, CDR1 is SGHRS and CDR2 is YFSETQ. The CDR3 loop spans 15 amino acids. CDR3 DNA sequence: TGCGCCAGCAGCTTCCAGACAGGGGTGTACAATGAGCAGTTCTTC. Protein sequence: CASSFQTGVYNEQFF.

The chain is built from TRBV24-1 and TRBJ2-1; 11 bases are shared with TRBD2. V lost 4 bases, J lost 4 bases, and 11 bases stayed unmatched. CDR3 size: 18 residues. CDR1 KGHDR and CDR2 SFDVKD come from the germline V gene. The CDR3 spells CATSDHIAGGHRYNEQFF. Written as DNA, the CDR3 is TGTGCCACCAGTGACCATATAGCGGGGGGGCATAGGTACAATGAGCAGTTCTTC.

This clonotype was found a few times. The chain combines TRBV7-9 with TRBJ2-1; TRBD1 aligns across 7 bases. This CDR3 region has 14 residues. CDR1 is SEHNR and CDR2 is FQNEAQ in the germline V gene (reference sequence). V gave up 2 bases and J gave up 4 bases; unmatched junction bases: 2. CDR3 sequence (DNA): TGTGCCAGCAGCTTAACGACAGGGTACAATGAGCAGTTCTTC. As protein: CASSLTTGYNEQFF. The whole variable domain, remainder taken from reference TRBV7-9 and TRBJ2-1, is DTGVSQNPRHKITKRGQNVTFRCDPISEHNRLYWYRQTLGQGPEFLTYFQNEAQLEKSRLLSDRFSAERPKGSFSTLEIQRTEQGDSAMYLCASSLTTGYNEQFFGPGTRLTVL.

The chain recombines TRBV24-1 with TRBJ1-6; a possible D gene is TRBD1 (5 bases). From germline, CDR1 is KGHDR and CDR2 SFDVKD. Trimming took off 12 bases at V and 7 bases at J, with 18 bases between the two ends. This CDR3 has 14 residues. The DNA for the CDR3 is TGTGCCCTCAGGGAGTTTGAGGGCAATTCACCCCTCCACTTT. Translated: CALREFEGNSPLHF.

This clonotype was seen more than once but under ten times. The rearrangement links TRBV12-3 or TRBV12-4 to TRBJ2-2; D assignment may be TRBD1 or TRBD2 (5 bases each). Trimming shortened V by 6 bases and J by 4 bases, and 21 bases separated the two germline ends. This CDR3 contains 17 residues. The CDR3 DNA follows: TGTGCCAGCAGCGAGAAACGCCCACGAGGGGCCACCGGGGAGCTGTTTTTT. Translated, it gives CASSEKRPRGATGELFF.

The chain is built from TRBV29-1 and TRBJ2-7; tentatively, D is TRBD1 or TRBD2 (5 bases each). Per germline, CDR1 SQVTM and CDR2 ANQGSEA. V gave up 7 bases and J gave up 0 bases, with 13 bases separating them. The CDR3 has 13 residues. CDR3: CSAVGPPSYEQYF. Here the CDR3 DNA reads TGCAGCGCTGTGGGACCTCCCTCCTACGAGCAGTACTTC.

This chain joins TRBV5-1 and TRBJ2-5; D is perhaps TRBD1 (5 bases). Germline loops: CDR1 SGHRS, CDR2 YFSETQ. With 4 bases removed from V and 5 bases from J, the gap between germline ends came to 27 bases. The CDR3 consists of 18 residues. As DNA, the CDR3 is TGCGCCAGCAGCCACCCCACCGAGGACATCGTTGGATCGGAGACCCAGTACTTC. Its translation: CASSHPTEDIVGSETQYF.

The rearrangement uses TRBV30 and TRBJ1-6; a possible D gene is TRBD1 (5 bases). The V end lost 4 bases, the J end lost 7 bases, and 17 bases lay between the germline ends. Germline CDR1 and CDR2: GTSNPN and SVGIG (reference sequence). CDR3 length: 15 amino acids. The CDR3 DNA reads TGTGCCTGGAAGGGGAGTAATACGAGAAATTCACCCCTCCACTTT. Protein product: CAWKGSNTRNSPLHF. Full variable domain (remainder filled in from reference TRBV30 and TRBJ1-6): SQTIHQWPATLVQPVGSPLSLECTVEGTSNPNLYWYRQAAGRGLQLLFYSVGIGQISSEVPQNLSASRPQDRQFILSSKKLLLSDSGFYLCAWKGSNTRNSPLHFGNGTRLTVT.

The chain recombines TRBV6-5 with TRBJ1-1; possibly TRBD1 for D (6 bases). V shed 2 bases and J shed 1 base, with 11 bases lying between them. The CDR3 loop spans 15 amino acids. Germline CDR1 is MNHEY and CDR2 is SVGAGI. For the CDR3, the DNA is TGTGCCAGCAGTTACCGGACAGTCCAGAACACTGAAGCTTTCTTT. It translates to CASSYRTVQNTEAFF.

V is TRBV5-1 and J is TRBJ1-1; D is ambiguous. V lost 0 bases and J lost 5, with 14 bases in between. Germline V gene lookup returns CDR1 SGHRS and CDR2 YFSETQ. This CDR3 has 15 amino acids. The CDR3 coding sequence is TGCGCCAGCAGCTTGGCCTATCTTGACGGTACTGAAGCTTTCTTT. Translated, it gives CASSLAYLDGTEAFF. The full variable domain, with the rest looked up from reference TRBV5-1 and TRBJ1-1, is KAGVTQTPRYLIKTRGQQVTLSCSPISGHRSVSWYQQTPGQGLQFLFEYFSETQRNKGNFPGRFSGRQFSNSRSEMNVSTLELGDSALYLCASSLAYLDGTEAFFGQGTRLTVV.

The rearrangement links TRBV7-8 to TRBJ2-1; possibly TRBD1 or TRBD2 for D (5 bases each). This CDR3 region has 16 residues. Trimming shortened V by 3 bases and J by 0 bases, and 12 bases separated the two germline ends. The germline gives CDR1 SGHVS, CDR2 FQNEAQ. CDR3 protein: CASSFGAGSSYNEQFF. CDR3 nucleotides: TGTGCCAGCAGCTTCGGCGCAGGGAGCTCCTACAATGAGCAGTTCTTC. The whole variable domain, filled in from reference TRBV7-8 and TRBJ2-1, reads GAGVSQSPRYKVAKRGQDVALRCDPISGHVSLFWYQQALGQGPEFLTYFQNEAQLDKSGLPSDRFFAERPEGSVSTLKIQRTQQEDSAVYLCASSFGAGSSYNEQFFGPGTRLTVL.

The CDR3 region is CSVVGGDADTQYF. Here the CDR3 DNA reads TGCAGCGTTGTTGGAGGGGACGCAGATACGCAGTATTTT. The chain combines TRBV29-1 with TRBJ2-3; D may be TRBD2 (6 bases). Trimming removed 4 bases at V and 4 bases at J, with 12 bases between. The CDR3 sequence is 13 residues long. The germline V gene encodes CDR1 SQVTM and CDR2 ANQGSEA.

This clonotype has a handful of counts. The chain uses TRBV6-5 and TRBJ1-6, with 8 bases matching TRBD1. Per the germline V gene, CDR1 is MNHEY and CDR2 is SVGAGI. Trimming at V came to 5 bases and at J to 4 bases, leaving 4 bases not matched to a gene. CDR3 size: 15 residues. The CDR3 nucleotides read TGTGCCAGCAGTAAGGACAGGGCGTATAATTCACCCCTCCACTTT. This translates into CASSKDRAYNSPLHF.

Only a few counts were recorded for this clonotype. The chain combines TRBV18 with TRBJ2-6; D uncertain. Germline lookup yields CDR1 KGHSH and CDR2 LQKENI. Trimming cost V 4 bases and J 2 bases, with 9 bases left between them. This CDR3 spans 15 amino acids. The CDR3 here is CASSLSDAGANVLTF. The CDR3 DNA is TGTGCCAGCTCACTGTCGGACGCTGGGGCCAACGTCCTGACTTTC.